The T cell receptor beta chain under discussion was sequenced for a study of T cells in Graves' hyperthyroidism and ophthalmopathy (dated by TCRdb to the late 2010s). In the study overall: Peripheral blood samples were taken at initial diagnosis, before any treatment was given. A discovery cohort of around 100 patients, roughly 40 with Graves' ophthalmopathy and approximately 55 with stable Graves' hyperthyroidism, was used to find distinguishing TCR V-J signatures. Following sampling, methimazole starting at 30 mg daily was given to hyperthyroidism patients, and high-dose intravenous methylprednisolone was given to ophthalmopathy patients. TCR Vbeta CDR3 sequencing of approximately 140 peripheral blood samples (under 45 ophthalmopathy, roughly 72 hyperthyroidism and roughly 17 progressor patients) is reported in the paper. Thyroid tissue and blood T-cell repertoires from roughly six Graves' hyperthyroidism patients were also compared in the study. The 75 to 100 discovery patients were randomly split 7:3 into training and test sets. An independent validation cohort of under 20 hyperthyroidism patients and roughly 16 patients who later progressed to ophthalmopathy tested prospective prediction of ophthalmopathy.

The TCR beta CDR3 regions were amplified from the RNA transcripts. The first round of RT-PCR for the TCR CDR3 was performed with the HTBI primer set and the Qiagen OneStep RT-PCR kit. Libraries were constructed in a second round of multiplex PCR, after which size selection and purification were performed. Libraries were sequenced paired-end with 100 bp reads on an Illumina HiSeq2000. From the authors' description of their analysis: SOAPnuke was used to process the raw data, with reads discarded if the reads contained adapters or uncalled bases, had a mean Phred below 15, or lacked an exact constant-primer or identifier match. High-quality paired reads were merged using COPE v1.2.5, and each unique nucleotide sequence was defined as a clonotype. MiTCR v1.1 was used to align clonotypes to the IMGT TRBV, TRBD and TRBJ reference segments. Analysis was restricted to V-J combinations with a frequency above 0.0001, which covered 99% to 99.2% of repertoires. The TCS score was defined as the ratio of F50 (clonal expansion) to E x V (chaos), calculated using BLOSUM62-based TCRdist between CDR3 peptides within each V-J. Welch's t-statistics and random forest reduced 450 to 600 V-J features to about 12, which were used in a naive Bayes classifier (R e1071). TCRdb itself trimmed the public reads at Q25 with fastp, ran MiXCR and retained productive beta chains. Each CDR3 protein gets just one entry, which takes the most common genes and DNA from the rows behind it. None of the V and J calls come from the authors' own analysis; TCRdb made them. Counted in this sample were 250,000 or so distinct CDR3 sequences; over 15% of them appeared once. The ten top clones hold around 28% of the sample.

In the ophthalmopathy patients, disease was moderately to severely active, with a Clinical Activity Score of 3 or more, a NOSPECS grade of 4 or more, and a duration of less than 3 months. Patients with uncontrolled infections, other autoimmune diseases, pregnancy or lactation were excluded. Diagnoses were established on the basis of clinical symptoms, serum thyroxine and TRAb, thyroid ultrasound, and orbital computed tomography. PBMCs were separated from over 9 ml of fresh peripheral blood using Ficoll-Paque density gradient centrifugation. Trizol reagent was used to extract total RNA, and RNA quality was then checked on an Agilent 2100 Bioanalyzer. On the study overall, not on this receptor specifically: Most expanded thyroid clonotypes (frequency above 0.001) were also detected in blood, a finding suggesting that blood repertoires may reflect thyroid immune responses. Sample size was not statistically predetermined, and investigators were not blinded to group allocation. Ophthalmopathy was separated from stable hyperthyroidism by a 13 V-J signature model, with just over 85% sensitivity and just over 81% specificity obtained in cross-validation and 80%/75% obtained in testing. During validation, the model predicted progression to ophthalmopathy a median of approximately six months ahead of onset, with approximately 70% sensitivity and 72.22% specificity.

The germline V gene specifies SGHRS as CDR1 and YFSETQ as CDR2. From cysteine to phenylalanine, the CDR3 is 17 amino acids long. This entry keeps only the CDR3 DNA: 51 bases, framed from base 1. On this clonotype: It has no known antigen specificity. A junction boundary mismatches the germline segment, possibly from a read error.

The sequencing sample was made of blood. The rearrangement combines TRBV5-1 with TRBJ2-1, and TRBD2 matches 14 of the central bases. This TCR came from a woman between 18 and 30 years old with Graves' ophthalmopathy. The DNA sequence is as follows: TGTGCCAGCAGCTTGGTCGGGACTAGCGGGAGCACTAATGAGCAGTTCTTC. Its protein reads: CASSLVGTSGSTNEQFF.